Each of the 24 T cell receptor beta chains below was sequenced from the same sample in a study of early T cells in non-severe SARS-CoV-2 infection. Each CDR3 protein gets one entry after TCRdb re-called the 5' RACE reads with MiXCR. This sample has about 26,000 distinct CDR3 sequences, with roughly 4.5% found just once. Sequenced sample: whole blood. The receptors derive from an adult who was a healthcare worker with PCR-confirmed SARS-CoV-2 infection or an uninfected control (not recorded which).

This clonotype showed up many times. The chain combines TRBV24-1 with TRBJ1-6; D perhaps matches TRBD1 (5 bases). The CDR3 extends over 15 amino acids. Trimming left V 3 bases short and J 7 bases short, with 12 bases between. Germline CDR1 is KGHDR and CDR2 is SFDVKD. CDR3 in DNA: TGTGCCACCAGTGATAAGGGACGAGTGAATTCACCCCTCCACTTT. It specifies CATSDKGRVNSPLHF.

To note about this clonotype: Relative to the germline gene, one junction end is altered; a read error may explain this. The V call is TRBV5-4, the J call TRBJ2-1, with D possibly matching TRBD1 (5 bases). CDR3 length: 13 amino acids. Germline loops: CDR1 SGHNT, CDR2 YYREEE (reference sequence). DNA for the CDR3: TGTGCCAGCAGTTTGGACACCCACAATGAGCAGTTCTTC. Protein product: CASSLDTHNEQFF.

There are many counts of this clonotype. The chain couples TRBV30 to TRBJ2-3, with D perhaps matching TRBD2 (5 bases). Germline V gene lookup returns CDR1 GTSNPN and CDR2 SVGIG (reference sequence). The V end was cut by 3 bases, the J end by 0 bases, with 10 bases between. This CDR3 region has 14 residues. The CDR3 nucleotides read TGTGCCTGGAGGTCTAGCTATAGCACAGATACGCAGTATTTT. This encodes CAWRSSYSTDTQYF.

The chain combines TRBV28 with TRBJ1-1; 9 bases match TRBD1. The CDR3 consists of 13 residues. Germline trimming cut 6 bases from V and 11 bases from J; bases unmatched to any gene: 10. Germline assignment: CDR1 MDHEN and CDR2 SYDVKM. CDR3 region: CASSPRTGDSAFF. The CDR3 bases are TGTGCCAGCAGCCCCCGGACAGGGGATTCGGCTTTCTTT.

This clonotype came up many times. The chain uses TRBV30 and TRBJ2-2; the match to TRBD2 covers 7 bases. The germline gives CDR1 GTSNPN, CDR2 SVGIG (reference sequence). The length of the CDR3 is 13 residues. The V segment lost 5 bases and the J segment 6 bases; nucleotides outside the gene matches: 6. The CDR3 loop is CAWHRDYAGELFF. DNA of the CDR3: TGTGCCTGGCACCGGGACTACGCCGGGGAGCTGTTTTTT.

This clonotype was observed many times. The chain employs TRBV5-1 and TRBJ1-1; no definite D call. Per the germline V gene, CDR1 is SGHRS and CDR2 is YFSETQ. The CDR3 covers 13 residues. Trimming took off 5 bases at V and 4 bases at J, with 12 bases between the two ends. The CDR3 spells CASRFDPTTEAFF. The CDR3 nucleotides read TGCGCCAGCAGATTTGACCCCACCACTGAAGCTTTCTTT. Full variable domain (outside the CDR3, taken from reference TRBV5-1 and TRBJ1-1): KAGVTQTPRYLIKTRGQQVTLSCSPISGHRSVSWYQQTPGQGLQFLFEYFSETQRNKGNFPGRFSGRQFSNSRSEMNVSTLELGDSALYLCASRFDPTTEAFFGQGTRLTVV.

This clonotype was seen repeatedly, ten times or more. The chain has TRBV12-3 or TRBV12-4 and TRBJ1-1; D is unresolved. The CDR3 is 11 amino acids. With 6 bases removed from V and 4 bases from J, the gap between germline ends came to 6 bases. The CDR3 spells CASSRATEAFF. The CDR3 nucleotides are TGTGCCAGCAGCCGGGCCACTGAAGCTTTCTTT.

In this sample, this clonotype turned up many times. This chain uses TRBV11-2 with TRBJ2-5; 9 bases map to TRBD2. In germline, CDR1 is SGHAT, CDR2 FQNNGV. The CDR3 sequence is 17 residues long. Trimming removed 1 base from V and 2 bases from J; junction bases left unmatched: 8. CDR3 DNA: TGTGCCAGCAGCTTAGGGAGAAGGCGGGGGGGTCAAGAGACCCAGTACTTC. Its protein product is CASSLGRRRGGQETQYF.

This clonotype appeared many times. The V and J genes are TRBV2 and TRBJ2-7; D is ambiguous. The germline CDR1 and CDR2 sequences are SNHLY and FYNNEI. The germline V and J ends were trimmed by 2 bases and 4 bases, with 9 bases remaining between them. CDR3 length: 13 amino acids. The CDR3 here is CASSESYRYEQYF. The CDR3 coding sequence is TGTGCCAGCAGTGAATCATACAGATACGAGCAGTACTTC. Using reference TRBV2 and TRBJ2-7 for the parts outside the CDR3, the full variable domain is EPEVTQTPSHQVTQMGQEVILRCVPISNHLYFYWYRQILGQKVEFLVSFYNNEISEKSEIFDDQFSVERPDGSNFTLKIRSTKLEDSAMYFCASSESYRYEQYFGPGTRLTVT.

This clonotype occurred many times. The rearrangement links TRBV10-3 to TRBJ1-6, with 10 bases identical to TRBD1. CDR3 size: 13 residues. Per germline, CDR1 ENHRY and CDR2 SYGVKD. The J segment lost 8 bases and the V segment lost 6 bases, leaving 1 base of the junction unmatched. The CDR3 DNA follows: TGTGCCATCAGCGGGACAGGGGATTCACCCCTCCACTTT. It specifies CAISGTGDSPLHF.

This clonotype is medium-sized. The CDR3 DNA sequence: TGCAGCGTTGAGGAGGGGCTAAGCAATCAGCCCCAGCATTTT. This codes for CSVEEGLSNQPQHF. This rearrangement joins TRBV29-1 to TRBJ1-5; a weak D match, TRBD1 (5 bases). The CDR3 contains 14 residues. The ends were cut back, 3 bases at V and 1 base at J, with 10 bases in the middle. Germline V gene lookup returns CDR1 SQVTM and CDR2 ANQGSEA.

There are many counts of this clonotype. The chain couples TRBV28 to TRBJ1-6; 7 nucleotides agree with TRBD1. J was trimmed by 9 bases and V by 6 bases; bases with no gene match: 11. CDR1 and CDR2 (germline): MDHEN, SYDVKM. This CDR3 region has 15 residues. The CDR3 nucleotides are TGTGCCAGCAGCCTAACAGGGGTTAATACTTCACCCCTCCACTTT. Protein: CASSLTGVNTSPLHF.

By its share, this clonotype is medium-sized. CDR3 loop: CASSHRQMNQPQHF. CDR3 in DNA: TGTGCCAGCAGCCATCGACAGATGAATCAGCCCCAGCATTTT. This chain uses TRBV4-2 with TRBJ1-5, with D perhaps TRBD1 (5 bases). This CDR3 is 14 amino acids long. V lost 3 bases and J lost 4, with 10 bases in between. The germline gives CDR1 LGHNA, CDR2 YNFKEQ.

This clonotype has at least ten counts. The V and J genes are TRBV20-1 and TRBJ2-7; D is tentatively TRBD1 or TRBD2 (6 bases each). In germline, CDR1 is DFQATT, CDR2 SNEGSKA (reference sequence). Trimming removed 1 base at V and 7 bases at J, with 14 bases between. The CDR3 spans 13 residues. The CDR3 is CSARVGGLVEQYF. The CDR3 region has the DNA TGCAGTGCTAGAGTCGGGGGCCTAGTTGAGCAGTACTTC.

This clonotype was observed at least ten times. The chain is built from TRBV15 and TRBJ2-7, with a possible D match to TRBD2 (6 bases). The germline V and J ends were trimmed by 0 bases and 6 bases, with 15 bases remaining between them. The CDR3 has 15 residues. Germline V CDR1 and CDR2: LNHNV, YYDKDF (reference sequence). DNA for the CDR3: TGTGCCACCAGCAGAGACCGCCGGGACTCTGGCGAGCAGTACTTC. Translating gives CATSRDRRDSGEQYF. The full variable domain, with the rest looked up from reference TRBV15 and TRBJ2-7, is DAMVIQNPRYQVTQFGKPVTLSCSQTLNHNVMYWYQQKSSQAPKLLFHYYDKDFNNEADTPDNFQSRRPNTSFCFLDIRSPGLGDTAMYLCATSRDRRDSGEQYFGPGTRLTVT.

Comments on this clonotype: A much larger clone lies a single base off, so this may be a read error. The chain combines TRBV11-2 with TRBJ1-2; TRBD1 might be the D (6 bases). The CDR3 length is 14 residues. Per germline, CDR1 SGHAT and CDR2 FQNNGV. The CDR3: CTSSPQGLNYGYTF. Written as DNA, the CDR3 is TGTACCAGCAGCCCACAGGGACTTAACTATGGCTACACCTTC.

The sample holds many counts of this clonotype. The gene calls are TRBV6-2 or TRBV6-3 and TRBJ1-2, with D possibly matching TRBD1 (6 bases). Germline CDR1 is MNHEY and CDR2 is SVGEGT. CDR3 length: 13 residues. V was trimmed by 6 bases and J by 2 bases, leaving 10 bases between them. The CDR3 reads CASSLGQNYGYTF. For the CDR3, the DNA is TGTGCCAGCAGCCTAGGACAGAACTATGGCTACACCTTC.

The chain uses TRBV18 and TRBJ1-2; the match to TRBD1 covers 8 bases. V gave up 2 bases and J gave up 2 bases; unmatched junction bases: 4. This CDR3 spans 15 amino acids. Germline CDR1 KGHSH, CDR2 LQKENI. The CDR3 nucleotides are TGTGCCAGCTCACCAGCTGGACAGGGAAACTATGGCTACACCTTC. It yields the protein CASSPAGQGNYGYTF.

With respect to this clonotype: A much larger clone sits a single nucleotide away, making a read error possible. V gene TRBV24-1 combines with J gene TRBJ2-5, with a weak D call TRBD2 (5 bases). Germline CDR1 and CDR2: KGHDR and SFDVKD. The CDR3 is made up of 12 amino acids. CDR3 amino acids: CATRGSGETRYF. The CDR3 bases are TGTGCCACGCGAGGTTCCGGGGAGACCCGGTACTTC.

This clonotype was counted ten times or more. The genes are TRBV27 and TRBJ2-1; 9 positions match TRBD2. The germline V gene has CDR1 MNHEY and CDR2 SMNVEV (reference sequence). CDR3 length equals 13 residues. V was pared by 7 bases and J by 5 bases, with 3 bases of the junction left unmatched. The CDR3 nucleotides are TGTGCCAGCAATGAGCGGGGGGACAATGAGCAGTTCTTC. Protein product: CASNERGDNEQFF.

This clonotype appeared many times. The chain uses TRBV28 and TRBJ2-2, with D possibly matching TRBD2 (5 bases). Germline loops: CDR1 MDHEN, CDR2 SYDVKM. V was clipped by 6 bases and J by 4 bases, with 21 bases between them. The CDR3 spans 17 residues. The CDR3 DNA sequence: TGTGCCAGCAGCCTAAATAACGGCCGGGGTTCCACCGGGGAGCTGTTTTTT. Protein product: CASSLNNGRGSTGELFF. The full variable domain, rest sourced from reference TRBV28 and TRBJ2-2, is DVKVTQSSRYLVKRTGEKVFLECVQDMDHENMFWYRQDPGLGLRLIYFSYDVKMKEKGDIPEGYSVSREKKERFSLILESASTNQTSMYLCASSLNNGRGSTGELFFGEGSRLTVL.

This clonotype was seen ten or more times. V is TRBV7-3 and J is TRBJ2-1, with D perhaps being TRBD1 or TRBD2 (7 bases each). The CDR3 totals 15 residues. Germline CDR1 SGHTA, CDR2 FQGTGA. Trimming cost V 2 bases and J 1 base, with 9 bases left between them. CDR3 in DNA: TGTGCCAGCAGCTTACAGGGGGGGTCCTACAATGAGCAGTTCTTC. Its translation: CASSLQGGSYNEQFF.

By sample share, this clonotype is medium-sized. The chain couples TRBV7-2 to TRBJ1-2, with 7 nucleotides matching TRBD1. This CDR3 contains 14 residues. CDR1 is SGHTA and CDR2 is FQGNSA in the germline V gene. V lost 3 bases, J lost 8 bases, and 9 bases stayed unmatched. CDR3 amino acids: CASSLTGRIGGYTF. The CDR3 DNA reads as TGTGCCAGCAGCTTGACAGGGCGGATTGGAGGCTACACCTTC.

At least ten counts were recorded for this clonotype. This chain uses TRBV7-8 with TRBJ2-1; possibly TRBD1 for D (6 bases). The germline V gene has CDR1 SGHVS and CDR2 FQNEAQ. The CDR3 loop spans 17 amino acids. The ends were cut back, 5 bases at V and 0 bases at J, with 17 bases in the middle. Here the CDR3 reads CASSQTRQASSYNEQFF. In DNA, the CDR3 is TGTGCCAGCAGCCAGACGCGACAGGCTAGCTCCTACAATGAGCAGTTCTTC.